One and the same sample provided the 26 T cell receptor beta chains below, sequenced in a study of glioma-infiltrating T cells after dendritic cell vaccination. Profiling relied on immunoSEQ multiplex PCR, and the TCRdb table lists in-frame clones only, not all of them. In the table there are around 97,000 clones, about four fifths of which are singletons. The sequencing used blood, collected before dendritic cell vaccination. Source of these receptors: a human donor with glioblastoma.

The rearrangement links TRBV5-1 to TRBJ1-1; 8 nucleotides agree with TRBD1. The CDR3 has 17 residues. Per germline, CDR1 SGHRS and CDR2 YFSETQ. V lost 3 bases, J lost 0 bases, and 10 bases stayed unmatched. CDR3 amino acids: CASSSGQGGVMNTEAFF. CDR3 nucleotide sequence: TGCGCCAGCAGCTCCGGACAGGGAGGGGTCATGAACACTGAAGCTTTCTTT. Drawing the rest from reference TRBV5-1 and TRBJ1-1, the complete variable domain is KAGVTQTPRYLIKTRGQQVTLSCSPISGHRSVSWYQQTPGQGLQFLFEYFSETQRNKGNFPGRFSGRQFSNSRSEMNVSTLELGDSALYLCASSSGQGGVMNTEAFFGQGTRLTVV.

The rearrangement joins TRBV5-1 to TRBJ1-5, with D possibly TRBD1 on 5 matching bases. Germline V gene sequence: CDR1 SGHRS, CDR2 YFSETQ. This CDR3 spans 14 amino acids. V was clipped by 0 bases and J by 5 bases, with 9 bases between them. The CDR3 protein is CASSLGSRDQPQHF. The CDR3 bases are TGCGCCAGCAGCTTGGGGTCCAGGGATCAGCCCCAGCATTTT.

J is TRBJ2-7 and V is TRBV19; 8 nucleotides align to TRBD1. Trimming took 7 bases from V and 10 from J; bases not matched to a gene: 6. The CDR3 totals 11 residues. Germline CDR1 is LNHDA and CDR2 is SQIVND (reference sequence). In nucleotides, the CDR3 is TGTGCCAGTACGGACAGGGACGGTCAGTACTTC. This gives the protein CASTDRDGQYF.

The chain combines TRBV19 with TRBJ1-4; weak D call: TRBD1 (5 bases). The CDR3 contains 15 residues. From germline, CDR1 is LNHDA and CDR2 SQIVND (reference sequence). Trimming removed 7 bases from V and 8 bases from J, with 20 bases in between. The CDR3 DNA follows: TGTGCCAGTACAAACTGGGCAGGGTCTTGGGAAAAACTGTTTTTT. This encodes CASTNWAGSWEKLFF. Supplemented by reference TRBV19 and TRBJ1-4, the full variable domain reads DGGITQSPKYLFRKEGQNVTLSCEQNLNHDAMYWYRQDPGQGLRLIYYSQIVNDFQKGDIAEGYSVSREKKESFPLTVTSAQKNPTAFYLCASTNWAGSWEKLFFGSGTQLSVL.

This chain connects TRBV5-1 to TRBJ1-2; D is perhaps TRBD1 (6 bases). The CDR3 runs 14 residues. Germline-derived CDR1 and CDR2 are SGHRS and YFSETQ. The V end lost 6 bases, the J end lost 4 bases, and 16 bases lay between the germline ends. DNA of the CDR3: TGCGCCAGCAAGTTGGCAGGGGACGGCTATGGCTACACCTTC. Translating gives CASKLAGDGYGYTF.

The CDR3, as DNA: TGTGCCAGCAGTTACGGGACAGGGGGGCCCTACACTGAAGCTTTCTTT. This gives the protein CASSYGTGGPYTEAFF. The chain uses TRBV6-6 and TRBJ1-1; 11 nucleotides align to TRBD1. The V gene end was trimmed by 2 bases and the J gene end by 3 bases; junction bases not matched to a gene: 5. The CDR3 extends over 16 amino acids. Germline V lookup: CDR1 MNHNY, CDR2 SVGAGI (reference sequence).

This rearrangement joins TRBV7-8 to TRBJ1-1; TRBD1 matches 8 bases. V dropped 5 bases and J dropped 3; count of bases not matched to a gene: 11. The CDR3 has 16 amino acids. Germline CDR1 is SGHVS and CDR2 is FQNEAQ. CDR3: CASSRARQGWDTEAFF. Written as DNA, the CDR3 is TGTGCCAGCAGCCGCGCACGACAGGGGTGGGACACTGAAGCTTTCTTT.

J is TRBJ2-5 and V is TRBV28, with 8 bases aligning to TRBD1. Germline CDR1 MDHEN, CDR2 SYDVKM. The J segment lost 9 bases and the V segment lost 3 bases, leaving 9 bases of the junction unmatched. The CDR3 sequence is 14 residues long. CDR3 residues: CASSFQGAIGAQYF. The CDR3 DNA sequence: TGTGCCAGCAGTTTTCAGGGGGCCATCGGGGCCCAGTACTTC.

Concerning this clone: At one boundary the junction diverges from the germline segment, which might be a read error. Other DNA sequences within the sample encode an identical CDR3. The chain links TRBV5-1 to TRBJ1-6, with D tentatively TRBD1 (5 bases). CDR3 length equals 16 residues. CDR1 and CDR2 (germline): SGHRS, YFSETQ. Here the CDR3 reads CASSLAFGAGNSPLHF. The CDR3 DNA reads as TGCGCCAGCAGCTTGGCCTTTGGGGCAGGAAATTCCCCCCTCCACTTT.

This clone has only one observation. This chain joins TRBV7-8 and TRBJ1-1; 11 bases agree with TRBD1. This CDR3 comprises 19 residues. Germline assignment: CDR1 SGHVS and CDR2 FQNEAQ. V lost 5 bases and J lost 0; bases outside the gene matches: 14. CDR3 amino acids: CASSESWTGGQGVNTEAFF. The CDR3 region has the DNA TGTGCCAGCAGCGAAAGTTGGACAGGGGGCCAGGGGGTGAACACTGAAGCTTTCTTT.

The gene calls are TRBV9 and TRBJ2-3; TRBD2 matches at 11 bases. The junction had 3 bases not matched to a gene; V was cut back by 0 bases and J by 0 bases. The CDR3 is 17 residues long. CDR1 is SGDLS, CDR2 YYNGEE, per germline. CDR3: CASSVGVAGGSTDTQYF. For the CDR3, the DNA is TGTGCCAGCAGCGTAGGAGTAGCGGGGGGGAGCACAGATACGCAGTATTTT.

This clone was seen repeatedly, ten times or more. CDR3: CASSIRDRNSPLHF. The CDR3 DNA sequence: TGTGCCAGCAGCATCCGGGACAGAAATTCACCCCTCCACTTT. The genes are TRBV14 and TRBJ1-6; TRBD1 agrees at 7 bases. This CDR3 region has 14 residues. Germline V CDR1 and CDR2: SGHDN, FVKESK. Germline trimming cut 5 bases from V and 7 bases from J; bases unmatched to any gene: 5.

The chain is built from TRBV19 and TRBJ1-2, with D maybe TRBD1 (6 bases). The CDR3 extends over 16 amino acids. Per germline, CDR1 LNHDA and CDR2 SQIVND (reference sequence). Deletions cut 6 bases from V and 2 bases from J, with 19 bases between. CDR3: CASSTWRGRANYGYTF. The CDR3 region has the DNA TGTGCCAGTAGCACCTGGCGGGGGCGAGCCAACTATGGCTACACCTTC.

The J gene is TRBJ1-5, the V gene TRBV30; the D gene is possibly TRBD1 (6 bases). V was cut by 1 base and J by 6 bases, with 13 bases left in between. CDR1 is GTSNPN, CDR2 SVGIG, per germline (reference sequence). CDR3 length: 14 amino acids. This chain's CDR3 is CAWSDTGTGQPQHF. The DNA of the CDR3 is TGTGCCTGGAGTGATACAGGGACGGGTCAGCCCCAGCATTTT.

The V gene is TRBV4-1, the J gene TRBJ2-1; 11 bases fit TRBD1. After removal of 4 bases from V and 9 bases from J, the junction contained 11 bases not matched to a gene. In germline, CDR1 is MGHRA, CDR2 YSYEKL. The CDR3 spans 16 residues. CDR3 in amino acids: CASSPGTGGYGSEQFF. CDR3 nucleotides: TGCGCCAGCAGCCCCGGGACAGGGGGTTACGGGAGTGAGCAGTTCTTC.

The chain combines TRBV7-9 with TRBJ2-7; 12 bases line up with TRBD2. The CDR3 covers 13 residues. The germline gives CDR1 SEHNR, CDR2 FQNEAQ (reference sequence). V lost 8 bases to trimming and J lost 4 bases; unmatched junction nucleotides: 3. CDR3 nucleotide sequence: TGTGCCAGCCGGGGGACTAGCGGGTACGAGCAGTACTTC. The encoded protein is CASRGTSGYEQYF.

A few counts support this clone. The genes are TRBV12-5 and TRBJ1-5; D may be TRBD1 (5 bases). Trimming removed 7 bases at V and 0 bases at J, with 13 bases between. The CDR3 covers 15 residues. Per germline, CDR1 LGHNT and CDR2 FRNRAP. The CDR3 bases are TGTGCTAGTGTAGGGGCGGTTTATAGCAATCAGCCCCAGCATTTT. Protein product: CASVGAVYSNQPQHF.

The CDR3 DNA is TGTGCCAGTAGTACCCTTGCAGGGGGTATTGGCTACGAGCAGTACTTC. As protein: CASSTLAGGIGYEQYF. This chain uses TRBV19 with TRBJ2-7; 7 nucleotides align to TRBD1. The CDR3 has 16 residues. V shed 4 bases and J 3 bases; nucleotides not matched to a gene: 12. Germline CDR1 and CDR2: LNHDA and SQIVND (reference sequence). The variable domain in full, with the rest retrieved from reference TRBV19 and TRBJ2-7, is DGGITQSPKYLFRKEGQNVTLSCEQNLNHDAMYWYRQDPGQGLRLIYYSQIVNDFQKGDIAEGYSVSREKKESFPLTVTSAQKNPTAFYLCASSTLAGGIGYEQYFGPGTRLTVT.

The CDR3 spells CASSPSGGEGSNQPQHF. The CDR3 DNA reads as TGCGCCAGCAGCCCAAGCGGAGGGGAGGGCAGCAATCAGCCCCAGCATTTT. The rearrangement joins TRBV4-3 to TRBJ1-5; TRBD1 might be the D (5 bases). Between the trimmed V and J ends, which lost 4 bases and 1 base, there was a span of 17 bases. Looked up from germline, CDR1 is LGHNA and CDR2 is YSLEER. The CDR3 is 17 amino acids.

The CDR3 region has the DNA TGTGCCAGCGTACAGGAGGGGGAAAAACTGTTTTTT. Its protein product is CASVQEGEKLFF. The J gene is TRBJ1-4, the V gene TRBV2; a weak D match, TRBD1 (5 bases). This CDR3 contains 12 residues. CDR1 SNHLY and CDR2 FYNNEI come from the germline V gene. Trimming took off 8 bases at V and 8 bases at J, with 12 bases between the two ends.

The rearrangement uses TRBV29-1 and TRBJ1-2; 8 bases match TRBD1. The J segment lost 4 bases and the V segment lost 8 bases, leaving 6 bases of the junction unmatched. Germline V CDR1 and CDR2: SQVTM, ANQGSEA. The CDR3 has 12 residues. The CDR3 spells CSSGGGGYGYTF. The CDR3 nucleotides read TGCAGCTCAGGGGGCGGGGGCTATGGCTACACCTTC.

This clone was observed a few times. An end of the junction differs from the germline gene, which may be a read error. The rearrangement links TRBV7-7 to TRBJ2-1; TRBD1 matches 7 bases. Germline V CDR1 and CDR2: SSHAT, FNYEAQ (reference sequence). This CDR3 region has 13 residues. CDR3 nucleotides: TGTGCTAGCAGCTTAGACAGGGAAAATGAGCAGTTCTTC. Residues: CASSLDRENEQFF.

CDR3 sequence reads: CASSGPDPEAFF. Written as DNA, the CDR3 is TGTGCCAGCAGCGGGCCTGATCCGGAAGCTTTCTTT. The chain employs TRBV5-6 and TRBJ1-1; D unclear. This CDR3 comprises 12 residues. Germline CDR1 and CDR2: SGHDT and YYEEEE. With 4 bases removed from V and 8 bases from J, the gap between germline ends came to 12 bases.

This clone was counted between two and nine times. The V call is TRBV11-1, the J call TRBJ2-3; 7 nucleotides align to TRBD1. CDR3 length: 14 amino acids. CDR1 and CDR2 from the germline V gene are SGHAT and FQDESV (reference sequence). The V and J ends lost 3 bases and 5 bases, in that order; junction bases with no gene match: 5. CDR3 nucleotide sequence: TGTGCCAGCAGCTTTGACAGGGAAGGAGATACGCAGTATTTT. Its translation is CASSFDREGDTQYF.

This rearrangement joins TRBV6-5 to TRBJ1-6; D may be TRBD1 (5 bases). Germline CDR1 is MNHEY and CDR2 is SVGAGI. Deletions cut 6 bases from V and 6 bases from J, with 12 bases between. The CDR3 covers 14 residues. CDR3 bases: TGTGCCAGCAGATCACAGGTCTTTAATTCACCCCTCCACTTT. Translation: CASRSQVFNSPLHF.

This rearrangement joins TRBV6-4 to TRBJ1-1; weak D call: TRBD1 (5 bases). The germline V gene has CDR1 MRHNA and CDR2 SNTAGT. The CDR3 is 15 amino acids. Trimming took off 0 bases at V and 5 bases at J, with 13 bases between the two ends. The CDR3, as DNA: TGTGCCAGCAGTGACTCGACGGGGGAGGGGACTGAAGCTTTCTTT. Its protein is CASSDSTGEGTEAFF.